The 16 T cell receptor beta chains listed next were all sequenced from one sample in a study of T cells in tumors after PD-1 blockade. Data came from immunoSEQ multiplex PCR; TCRdb stores just in-frame clones and leaves some out. This repertoire shows 61,000 or so clones, over 75% found once; its top ten account for 10% to 15%. Sequences were derived from PBMCs, sampled before anti-PD-1 treatment. These receptors were collected from a human donor with basal cell carcinoma.

V is TRBV9 and J is TRBJ2-3; tentative D call: TRBD2 (6 bases). CDR1 is SGDLS and CDR2 is YYNGEE in the germline V gene. The CDR3 extends over 12 amino acids. Trimming took 7 bases from V and 5 from J, leaving 11 bases between them. The CDR3 coding sequence is TGTGCCAGCGGGGGGATGGGAGATACGCAGTATTTT. It codes for CASGGMGDTQYF.

This rearrangement joins TRBV5-1 to TRBJ2-6; D is possibly TRBD1 (5 bases). This CDR3 spans 16 amino acids. The germline gives CDR1 SGHRS, CDR2 YFSETQ. The V and J ends lost 4 bases and 2 bases respectively, with 13 bases between them. CDR3 sequence: CASSLTQGPGANVLTF. CDR3 in DNA: TGCGCCAGCAGCCTAACCCAGGGCCCTGGGGCCAACGTCCTGACTTTC.

The gene calls are TRBV5-6 and TRBJ1-1; the D gene is possibly TRBD1 (6 bases). Germline loops: CDR1 SGHDT, CDR2 YYEEEE. This CDR3 comprises 13 residues. The germline V and J ends were trimmed by 1 base and 3 bases, with 7 bases remaining between them. In nucleotides, the CDR3 is TGTGCCAGCAGCTTGAGGGGGGACACTGAAGCTTTCTTT. It is translated as CASSLRGDTEAFF.

This clone was seen more than once but under ten times. The chain recombines TRBV25-1 with TRBJ1-5, with D uncertain. Germline values: CDR1 MGHDK, CDR2 SYGVNS. V lost 5 bases to trimming and J lost 4 bases, with 12 bases between them. CDR3 length equals 14 residues. The CDR3 region is CASSSLRENQPQHF. The CDR3 DNA reads TGTGCCAGCAGTTCCTTACGGGAGAATCAGCCCCAGCATTTT.

The chain recombines TRBV4-1 with TRBJ2-7; 9 bases agree with TRBD1. Germline lookup yields CDR1 MGHRA and CDR2 YSYEKL. The CDR3 covers 15 residues. The V and J ends lost 4 bases and 2 bases, in that order; junction bases with no gene match: 6. The CDR3 DNA is TGCGCCAGCAGCCCTGGACAGGGGCTAACCTACGAGCAGTACTTC. It yields the protein CASSPGQGLTYEQYF.

This clone occurred once. The V gene is TRBV4-1, the J gene TRBJ2-5, with D perhaps given as TRBD1 or TRBD2 (5 bases each). The CDR3 runs 15 residues. V shed 1 base and J shed 4 bases, with 13 bases lying between them. The germline V gene has CDR1 MGHRA and CDR2 YSYEKL. CDR3 nucleotides: TGCGCCAGCAGCCAAGTGGCAGGGAGTGGAGAGACCCAGTACTTC. This codes for CASSQVAGSGETQYF.

V usage is TRBV2 and J usage is TRBJ1-3; D gene uncertain. V lost 1 base and J 4 bases, leaving 8 bases between the germline ends. The CDR3 is 14 amino acids. The germline V gene has CDR1 SNHLY and CDR2 FYNNEI. The CDR3 here is CASSEGGIGNTIYF. CDR3 bases: TGTGCCAGCAGTGAAGGTGGGATCGGAAACACCATATATTTT.

The chain has TRBV4-1 and TRBJ1-1, with D possibly matching TRBD1 (5 bases). Trimming stripped 1 base from V and 4 bases from J, with 10 bases between. The CDR3 extends over 14 amino acids. Germline CDR1 reads MGHRA; CDR2 reads YSYEKL. DNA for the CDR3: TGCGCCAGCAGCCAAGGTGGGAGGGGCACTGAAGCTTTCTTT. It is translated as CASSQGGRGTEAFF.

The V call is TRBV5-5, the J call TRBJ1-5; 11 bases agree with TRBD1. Trimming took 4 bases from V and 9 from J; bases not matched to a gene: 9. Germline V gene data show CDR1 as SGHKS and CDR2 as YYEKEE (reference sequence). The CDR3 loop spans 15 amino acids. CDR3 sequence (DNA): TGTGCCAGCAGCAAACAGGACAGGGGGCAACCGCCCCAGCATTTT. Translated: CASSKQDRGQPPQHF.

V and J are TRBV4-2 and TRBJ2-4; no firm D call. V was shortened by 2 bases and J by 0 bases, with 14 bases between the two germline ends. This CDR3 is 17 amino acids long. Germline assignment: CDR1 LGHNA and CDR2 YNFKEQ. CDR3 DNA sequence: TGTGCCAGCAGCCAAATAATAGAGAACCTAGCCAAAAACATTCAGTACTTC. It translates to CASSQIIENLAKNIQYF.

For the CDR3, the DNA is TGCGCCAGCAGCTCGCTACCCCAAATGTATCCGTTCTTC. This encodes CASSSLPQMYPFF. This chain connects TRBV5-1 to TRBJ2-1; no definite D call. Germline lookup yields CDR1 SGHRS and CDR2 YFSETQ. Trimming stripped 3 bases from V and 15 bases from J, with 19 bases between. The CDR3 is 13 amino acids.

This clone was counted a few times. J is TRBJ2-3 and V is TRBV6-6, with TRBD2 matching 10 bases. This CDR3 has 16 amino acids. Germline V CDR1 and CDR2: MNHNY, SVGAGI (reference sequence). V dropped 5 bases and J dropped 2; count of bases not matched to a gene: 7. For the CDR3, the DNA is TGTGCCAGCAGTCAGAAGCGGGGGGGCTCCACAGATACGCAGTATTTT. Translation: CASSQKRGGSTDTQYF.

Here the CDR3 DNA reads TGTGCCAGCAGGCGGCAGCTCGGGCCAGTCGAGCAGTACTTC. Its translation: CASRRQLGPVEQYF. This sequence joins TRBV6-5 and TRBJ2-7; D not certain. The CDR3 loop spans 14 amino acids. Trimming stripped 6 bases from V and 6 bases from J, with 18 bases between. Germline CDR1 reads MNHEY; CDR2 reads SVGAGI.

The chain couples TRBV12-3 or TRBV12-4 to TRBJ1-2; D uncertain. The CDR3 length is 13 residues. V was clipped by 5 bases and J by 5 bases, with 12 bases between them. CDR3 nucleotides: TGTGCCAGCAGTCGTAAACGCGGTTATGGCTACACCTTC. This sequence encodes CASSRKRGYGYTF.

This chain connects TRBV10-1 to TRBJ2-3; D remains unclear. V was pared by 2 bases and J by 4 bases, with 4 bases between. This CDR3 region has 12 residues. CDR1 and CDR2 (germline): WNHNN, SYGVQD (reference sequence). The CDR3 is CASSEGADTQYF. DNA for the CDR3: TGCGCCAGCAGTGAGGGAGCAGATACGCAGTATTTT.

The chain carries TRBV6-6 and TRBJ1-4; D is uncertain. Looked up from germline, CDR1 is MNHNY and CDR2 is SVGAGI (reference sequence). The CDR3 has 14 amino acids. The V end lost 6 bases, the J end lost 5 bases, and 13 bases lay between the germline ends. The CDR3 nucleotides are TGTGCCAGCAGAAAAATACAGCTGAATGAAAAACTGTTTTTT. Amino acids: CASRKIQLNEKLFF.